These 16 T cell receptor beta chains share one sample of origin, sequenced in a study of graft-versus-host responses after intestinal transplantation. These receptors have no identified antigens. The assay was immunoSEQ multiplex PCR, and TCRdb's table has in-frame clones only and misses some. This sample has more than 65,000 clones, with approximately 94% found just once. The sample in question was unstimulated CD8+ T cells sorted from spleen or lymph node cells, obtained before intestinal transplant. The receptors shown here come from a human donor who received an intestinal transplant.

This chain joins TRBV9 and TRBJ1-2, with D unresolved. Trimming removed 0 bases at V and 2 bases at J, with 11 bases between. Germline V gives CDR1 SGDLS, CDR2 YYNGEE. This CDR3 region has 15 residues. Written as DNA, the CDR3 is TGTGCCAGCAGCGTAGATCCGGGAACGAACTATGGCTACACCTTC. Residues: CASSVDPGTNYGYTF.

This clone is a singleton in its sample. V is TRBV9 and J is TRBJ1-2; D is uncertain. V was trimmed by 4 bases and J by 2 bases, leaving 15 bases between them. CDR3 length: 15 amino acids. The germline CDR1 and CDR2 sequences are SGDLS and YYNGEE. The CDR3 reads CASSKWASENYGYTF. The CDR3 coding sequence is TGTGCCAGCAGCAAATGGGCCTCAGAGAACTATGGCTACACCTTC.

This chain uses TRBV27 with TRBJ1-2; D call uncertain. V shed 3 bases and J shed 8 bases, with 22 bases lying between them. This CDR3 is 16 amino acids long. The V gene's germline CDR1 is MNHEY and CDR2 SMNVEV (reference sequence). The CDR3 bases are TGTGCCAGCAGTTTCTCGGGTGGGATTCCTACCCAGGGCTACACCTTC. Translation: CASSFSGGIPTQGYTF.

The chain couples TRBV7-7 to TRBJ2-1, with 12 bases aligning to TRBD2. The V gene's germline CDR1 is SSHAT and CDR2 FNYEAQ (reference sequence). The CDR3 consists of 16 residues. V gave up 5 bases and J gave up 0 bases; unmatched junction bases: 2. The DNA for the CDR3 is TGTGCCAGCAGCAGGACTAGCGGGGACTCCTACAATGAGCAGTTCTTC. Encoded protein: CASSRTSGDSYNEQFF.

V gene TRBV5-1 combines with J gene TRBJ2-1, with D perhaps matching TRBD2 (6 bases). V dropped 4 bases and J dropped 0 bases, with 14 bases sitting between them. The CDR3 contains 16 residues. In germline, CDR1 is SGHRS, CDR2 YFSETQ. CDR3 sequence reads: CASSTLAAHSYNEQFF. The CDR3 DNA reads TGCGCCAGCAGCACCTTAGCGGCCCACTCCTACAATGAGCAGTTCTTC.

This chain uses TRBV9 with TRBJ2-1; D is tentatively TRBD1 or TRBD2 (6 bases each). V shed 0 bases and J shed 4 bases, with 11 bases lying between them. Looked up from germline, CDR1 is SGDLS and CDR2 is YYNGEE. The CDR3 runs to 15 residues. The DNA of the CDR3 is TGTGCCAGCAGCGTAGGGGCGGGACATTACAATGAGCAGTTCTTC. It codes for CASSVGAGHYNEQFF.

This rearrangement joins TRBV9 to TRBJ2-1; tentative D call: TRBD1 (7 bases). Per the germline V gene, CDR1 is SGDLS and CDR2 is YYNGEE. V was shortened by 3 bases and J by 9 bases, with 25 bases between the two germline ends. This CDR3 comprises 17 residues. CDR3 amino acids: CASSEPSQGGGLGEQFF. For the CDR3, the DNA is TGTGCCAGCAGCGAGCCCTCCCAGGGGGGTGGCTTGGGTGAGCAGTTCTTC. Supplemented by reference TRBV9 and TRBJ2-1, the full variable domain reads DSGVTQTPKHLITATGQRVTLRCSPRSGDLSVYWYQQSLDQGLQFLIQYYNGEERAKGNILERFSAQQFPDLHSELNLSSLELGDSALYFCASSEPSQGGGLGEQFFGPGTRLTVL.

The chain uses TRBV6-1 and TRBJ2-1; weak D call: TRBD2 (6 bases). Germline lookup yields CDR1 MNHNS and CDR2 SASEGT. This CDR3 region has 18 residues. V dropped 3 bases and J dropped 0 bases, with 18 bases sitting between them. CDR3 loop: CASSDSGYIRTSYNEQFF. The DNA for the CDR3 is TGTGCCAGCAGTGATAGCGGTTACATCCGAACCTCCTACAATGAGCAGTTCTTC.

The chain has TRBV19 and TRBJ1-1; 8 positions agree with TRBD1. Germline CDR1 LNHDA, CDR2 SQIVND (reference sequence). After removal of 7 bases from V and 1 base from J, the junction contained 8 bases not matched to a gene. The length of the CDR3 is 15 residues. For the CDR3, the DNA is TGTGCCAGTACCCTGGACAGGGCACAGAACACTGAAGCTTTCTTT. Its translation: CASTLDRAQNTEAFF.

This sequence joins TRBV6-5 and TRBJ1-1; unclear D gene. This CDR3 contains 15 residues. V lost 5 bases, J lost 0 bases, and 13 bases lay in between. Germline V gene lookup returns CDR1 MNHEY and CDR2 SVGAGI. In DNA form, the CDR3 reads TGTGCCAGCAGTAATCCCGGTTACATGAACACTGAAGCTTTCTTT. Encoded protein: CASSNPGYMNTEAFF.

CDR3 nucleotides: TGCGCCAGCAGCCAAGATCCAAACTACGAGCAGTACTTC. It encodes CASSQDPNYEQYF. The chain is built from TRBV4-1 and TRBJ2-7; D unresolved. The V gene's germline CDR1 is MGHRA and CDR2 YSYEKL. V lost 0 bases and J lost 3, with 6 bases in between. The CDR3 contains 13 residues.

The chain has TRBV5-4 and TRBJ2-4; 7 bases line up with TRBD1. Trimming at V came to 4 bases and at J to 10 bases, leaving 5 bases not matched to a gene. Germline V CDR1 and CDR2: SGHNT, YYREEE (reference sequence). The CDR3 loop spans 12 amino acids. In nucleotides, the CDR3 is TGTGCCAGCAGCGGGGACAGCCGTATTCAGTACTTC. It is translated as CASSGDSRIQYF.

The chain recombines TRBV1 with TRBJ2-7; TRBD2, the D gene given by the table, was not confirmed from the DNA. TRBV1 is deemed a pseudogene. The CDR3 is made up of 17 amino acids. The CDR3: CTSSQEPGLALSYEQYF. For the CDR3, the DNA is TGCACCAGCAGCCAAGAGCCCGGACTAGCGCTCTCCTACGAGCAGTACTTC.

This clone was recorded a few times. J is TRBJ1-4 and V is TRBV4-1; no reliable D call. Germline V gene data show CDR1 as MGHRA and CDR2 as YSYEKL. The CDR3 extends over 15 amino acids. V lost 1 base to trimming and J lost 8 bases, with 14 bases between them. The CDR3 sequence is CASSQVPGVLEKLFF. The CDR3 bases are TGCGCCAGCAGCCAAGTTCCCGGGGTGTTGGAAAAACTGTTTTTT.

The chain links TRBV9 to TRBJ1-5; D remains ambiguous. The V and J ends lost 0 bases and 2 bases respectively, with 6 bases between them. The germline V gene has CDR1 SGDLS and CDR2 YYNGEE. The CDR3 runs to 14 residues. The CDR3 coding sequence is TGTGCCAGCAGCGTAGGTGGCGGCAATCAGCCCCAGCATTTT. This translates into CASSVGGGNQPQHF.

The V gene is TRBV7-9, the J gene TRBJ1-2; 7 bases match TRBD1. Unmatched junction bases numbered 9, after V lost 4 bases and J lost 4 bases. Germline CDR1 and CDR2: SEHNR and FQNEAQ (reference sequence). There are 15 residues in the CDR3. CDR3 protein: CASSYYTGVIYGYTF. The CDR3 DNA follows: TGTGCCAGCAGCTACTATACAGGGGTTATCTATGGCTACACCTTC.